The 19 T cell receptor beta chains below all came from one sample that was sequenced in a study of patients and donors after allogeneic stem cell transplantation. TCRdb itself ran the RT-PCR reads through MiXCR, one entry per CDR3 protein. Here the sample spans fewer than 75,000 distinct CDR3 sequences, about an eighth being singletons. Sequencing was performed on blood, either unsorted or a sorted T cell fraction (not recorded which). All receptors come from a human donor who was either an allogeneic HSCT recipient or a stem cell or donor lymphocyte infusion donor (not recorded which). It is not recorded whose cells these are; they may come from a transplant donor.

DNA of the CDR3: TGCAGCGTTCAAGGGAGGGGGCAGAATGAGCAGTTCTTC. Protein product: CSVQGRGQNEQFF. The chain joins TRBV29-1 to TRBJ2-1; TRBD1 or TRBD2 may be the D gene (7 bases each). CDR1 is SQVTM, CDR2 ANQGSEA, per germline. The ends were cut back, 5 bases at V and 7 bases at J, with 15 bases in the middle. This CDR3 comprises 13 residues.

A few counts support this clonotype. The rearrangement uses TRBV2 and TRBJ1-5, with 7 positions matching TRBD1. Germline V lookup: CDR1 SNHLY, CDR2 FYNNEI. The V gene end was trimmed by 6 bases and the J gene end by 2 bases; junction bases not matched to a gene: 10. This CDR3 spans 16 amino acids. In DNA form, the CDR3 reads TGTGCCAGCAGGCCGGGAACAGGGGAGGGCAATCAGCCCCAGCATTTT. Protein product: CASRPGTGEGNQPQHF.

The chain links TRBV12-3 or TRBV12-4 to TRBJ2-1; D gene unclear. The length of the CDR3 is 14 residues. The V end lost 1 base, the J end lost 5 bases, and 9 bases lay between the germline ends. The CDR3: CASSLGALNNEQFF. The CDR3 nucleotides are TGTGCCAGCAGTTTAGGAGCGCTCAACAATGAGCAGTTCTTC.

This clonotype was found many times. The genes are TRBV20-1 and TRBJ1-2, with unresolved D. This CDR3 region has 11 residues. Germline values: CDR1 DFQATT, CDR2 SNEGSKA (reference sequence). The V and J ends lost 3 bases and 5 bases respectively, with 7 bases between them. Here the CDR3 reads CSASGGYGYTF. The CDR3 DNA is TGCAGTGCTAGTGGCGGATATGGCTACACCTTC.

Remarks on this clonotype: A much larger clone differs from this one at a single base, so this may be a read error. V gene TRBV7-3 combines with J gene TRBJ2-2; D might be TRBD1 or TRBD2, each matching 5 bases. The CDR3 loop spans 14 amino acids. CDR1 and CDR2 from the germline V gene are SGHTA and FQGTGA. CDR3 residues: CASSLRDDTAELFF. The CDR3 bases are TGTGCCAGCAGCTTAAGGGACGACACCGCGGAGCTGTTTTTT.

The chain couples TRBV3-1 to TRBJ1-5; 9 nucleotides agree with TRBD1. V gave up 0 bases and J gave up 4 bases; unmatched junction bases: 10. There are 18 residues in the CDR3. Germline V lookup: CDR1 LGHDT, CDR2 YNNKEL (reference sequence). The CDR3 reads CASSQDLFGTGLNQPQHF. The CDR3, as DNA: TGTGCCAGCAGCCAAGATCTATTCGGGACAGGGCTAAATCAGCCCCAGCATTTT. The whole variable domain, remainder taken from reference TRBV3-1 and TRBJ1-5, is DTAVSQTPKYLVTQMGNDKSIKCEQNLGHDTMYWYKQDSKKFLKIMFSYNNKELIINETVPNRFSPKSPDKAHLNLHINSLELGDSAVYFCASSQDLFGTGLNQPQHFGDGTRLSIL.

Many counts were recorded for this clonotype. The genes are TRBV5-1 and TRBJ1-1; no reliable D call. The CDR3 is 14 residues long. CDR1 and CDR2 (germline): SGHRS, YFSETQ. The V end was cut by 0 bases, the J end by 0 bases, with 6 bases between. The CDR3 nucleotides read TGCGCCAGCAGCTTGGCGTCACTGAACACTGAAGCTTTCTTT. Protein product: CASSLASLNTEAFF.

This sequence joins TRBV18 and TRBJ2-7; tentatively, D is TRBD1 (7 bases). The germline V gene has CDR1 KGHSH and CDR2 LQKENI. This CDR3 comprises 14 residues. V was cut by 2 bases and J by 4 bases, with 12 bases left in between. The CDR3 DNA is TGTGCCAGCTCACCAGGGTCAGGGGGGTACGAGCAGTACTTC. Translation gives CASSPGSGGYEQYF.

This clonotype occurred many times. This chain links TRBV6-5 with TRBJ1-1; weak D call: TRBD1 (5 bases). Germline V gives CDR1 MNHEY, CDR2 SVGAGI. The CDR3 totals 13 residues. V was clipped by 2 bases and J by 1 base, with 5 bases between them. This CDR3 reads CASSYTGNTEAFF. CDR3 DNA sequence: TGTGCCAGCAGTTACACAGGGAACACTGAAGCTTTCTTT.

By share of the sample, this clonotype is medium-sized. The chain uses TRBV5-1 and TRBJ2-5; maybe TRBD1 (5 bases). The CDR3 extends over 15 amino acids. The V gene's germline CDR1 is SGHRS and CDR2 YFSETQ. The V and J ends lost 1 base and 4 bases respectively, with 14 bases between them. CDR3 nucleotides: TGCGCCAGCAGCTTGAACAGGCCACCGGGAGAGACCCAGTACTTC. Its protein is CASSLNRPPGETQYF.

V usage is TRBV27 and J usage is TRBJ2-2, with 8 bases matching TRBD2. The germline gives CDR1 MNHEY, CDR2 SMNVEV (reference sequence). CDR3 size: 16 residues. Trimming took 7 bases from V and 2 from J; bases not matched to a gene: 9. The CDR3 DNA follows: TGTGCCAGCACCCCTCGAGCGGGAGTTAACACCGGGGAGCTGTTTTTT. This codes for CASTPRAGVNTGELFF.

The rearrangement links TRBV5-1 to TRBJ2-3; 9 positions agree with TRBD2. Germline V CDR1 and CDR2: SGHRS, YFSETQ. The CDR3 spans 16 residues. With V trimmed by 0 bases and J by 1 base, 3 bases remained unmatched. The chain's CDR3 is CASSLVAGAGTDTQYF. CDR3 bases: TGCGCCAGCAGCTTGGTAGCGGGAGCGGGCACAGATACGCAGTATTTT. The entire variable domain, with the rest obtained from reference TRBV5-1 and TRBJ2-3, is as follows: KAGVTQTPRYLIKTRGQQVTLSCSPISGHRSVSWYQQTPGQGLQFLFEYFSETQRNKGNFPGRFSGRQFSNSRSEMNVSTLELGDSALYLCASSLVAGAGTDTQYFGPGTRLTVL.

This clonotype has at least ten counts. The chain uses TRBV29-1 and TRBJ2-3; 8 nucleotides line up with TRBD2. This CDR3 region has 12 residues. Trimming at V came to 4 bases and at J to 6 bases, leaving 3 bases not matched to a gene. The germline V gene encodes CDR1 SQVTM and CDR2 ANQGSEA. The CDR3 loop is CSVAGGDDTQYF. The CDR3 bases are TGCAGCGTTGCGGGAGGGGACGATACGCAGTATTTT.

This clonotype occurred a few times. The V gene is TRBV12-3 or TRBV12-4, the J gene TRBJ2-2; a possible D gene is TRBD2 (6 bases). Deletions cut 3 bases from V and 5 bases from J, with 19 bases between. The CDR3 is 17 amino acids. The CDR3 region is CASSFTPGRGGTGELFF. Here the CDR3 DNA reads TGTGCCAGCAGTTTTACTCCGGGGCGAGGAGGGACCGGGGAGCTGTTTTTT.

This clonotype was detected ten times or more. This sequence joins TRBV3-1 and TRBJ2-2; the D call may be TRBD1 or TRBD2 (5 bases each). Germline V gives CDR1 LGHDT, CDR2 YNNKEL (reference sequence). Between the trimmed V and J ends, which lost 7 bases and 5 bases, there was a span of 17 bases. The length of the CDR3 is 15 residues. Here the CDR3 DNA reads TGTGCCAGCACCGGGGACCCGAGGCGGACCGGGGAGCTGTTTTTT. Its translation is CASTGDPRRTGELFF.

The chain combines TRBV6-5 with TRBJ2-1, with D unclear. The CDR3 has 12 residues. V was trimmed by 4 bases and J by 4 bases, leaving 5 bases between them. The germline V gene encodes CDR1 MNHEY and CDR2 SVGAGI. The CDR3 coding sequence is TGTGCCAGCAGTTCAAGATACAATGAGCAGTTCTTC. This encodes CASSSRYNEQFF.

CDR3 loop: CASSQGVEGYSNQPQHF. CDR3 DNA: TGTGCCAGCAGCCAGGGGGTGGAGGGATATAGCAATCAGCCCCAGCATTTT. The chain combines TRBV3-1 with TRBJ1-5; tentative D call: TRBD1 (5 bases). The germline V gene encodes CDR1 LGHDT and CDR2 YNNKEL (reference sequence). Trimming stripped 3 bases from V and 0 bases from J, with 15 bases between. The CDR3 loop spans 17 amino acids.

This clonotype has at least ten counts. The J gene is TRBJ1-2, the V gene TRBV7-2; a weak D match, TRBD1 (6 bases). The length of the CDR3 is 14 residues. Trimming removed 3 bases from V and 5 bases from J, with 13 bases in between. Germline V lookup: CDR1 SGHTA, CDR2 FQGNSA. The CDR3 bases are TGTGCCAGCAGCTTTTCCACAGGGCCTTATGGCTACACCTTC. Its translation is CASSFSTGPYGYTF.

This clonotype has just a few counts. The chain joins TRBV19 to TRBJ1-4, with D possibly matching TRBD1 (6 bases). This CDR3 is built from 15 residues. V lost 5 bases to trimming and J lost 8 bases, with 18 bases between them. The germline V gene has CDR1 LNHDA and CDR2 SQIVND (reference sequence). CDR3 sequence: CASSSPNRVREKLFF. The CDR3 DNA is TGTGCCAGTAGTTCCCCCAACAGGGTTCGAGAAAAACTGTTTTTT.